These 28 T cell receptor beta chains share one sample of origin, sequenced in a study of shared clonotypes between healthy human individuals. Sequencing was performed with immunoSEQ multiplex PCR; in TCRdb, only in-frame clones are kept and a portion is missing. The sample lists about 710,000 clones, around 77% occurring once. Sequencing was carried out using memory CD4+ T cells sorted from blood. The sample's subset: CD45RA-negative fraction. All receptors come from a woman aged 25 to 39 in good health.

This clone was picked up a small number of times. The CDR3 reads CASSLMSYEQYF. The CDR3 DNA is TGCGCCAGCAGCTTGATGTCCTACGAGCAGTACTTC. This rearrangement joins TRBV5-1 to TRBJ2-7; D remains ambiguous. The ends were cut back, 1 base at V and 1 base at J, with 3 bases in the middle. Germline CDR1 SGHRS, CDR2 YFSETQ. The CDR3 contains 12 residues.

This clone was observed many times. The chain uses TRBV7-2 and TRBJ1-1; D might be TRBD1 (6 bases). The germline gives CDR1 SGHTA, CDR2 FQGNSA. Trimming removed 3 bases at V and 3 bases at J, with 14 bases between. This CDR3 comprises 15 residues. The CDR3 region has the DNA TGTGCCAGCAGCTTTCCGACAGGAGCTTACACTGAAGCTTTCTTT. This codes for CASSFPTGAYTEAFF. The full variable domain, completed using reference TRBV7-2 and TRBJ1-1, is GAGVSQSPSNKVTEKGKDVELRCDPISGHTALYWYRQSLGQGLEFLIYFQGNSAPDKSGLPSDRFSAERTGGSVSTLTIQRTQQEDSAVYLCASSFPTGAYTEAFFGQGTRLTVV.

CDR3 residues: CASSLGRLTDTQYF. The CDR3 nucleotides are TGTGCCAGCAGCTTAGGTCGTCTCACAGATACGCAGTATTTT. The chain links TRBV11-2 to TRBJ2-3; D is unresolved. This CDR3 has 14 amino acids. Between the trimmed V and J ends, which lost 1 base and 2 bases, there was a span of 7 bases. Germline assignment: CDR1 SGHAT and CDR2 FQNNGV.

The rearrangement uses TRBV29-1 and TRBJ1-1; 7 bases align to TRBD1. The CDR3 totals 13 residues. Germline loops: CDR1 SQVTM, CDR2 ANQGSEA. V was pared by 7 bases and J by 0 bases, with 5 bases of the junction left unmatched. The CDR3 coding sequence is TGCAGCGCTATGGGACAGATGAACACTGAAGCTTTCTTT. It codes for CSAMGQMNTEAFF.

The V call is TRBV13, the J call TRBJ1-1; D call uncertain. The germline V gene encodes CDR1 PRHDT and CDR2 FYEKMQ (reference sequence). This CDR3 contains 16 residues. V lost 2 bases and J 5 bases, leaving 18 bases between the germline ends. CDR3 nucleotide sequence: TGTGCCAGCAGCTTACTCCAGGCAAACCAGCTTACTGAAGCTTTCTTT. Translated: CASSLLQANQLTEAFF.

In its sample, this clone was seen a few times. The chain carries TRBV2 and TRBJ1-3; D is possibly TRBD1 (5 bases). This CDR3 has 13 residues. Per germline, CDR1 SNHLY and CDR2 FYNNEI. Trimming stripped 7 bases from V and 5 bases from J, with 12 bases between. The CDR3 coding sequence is TGTGCCAGCACTGTCAGGGAACGAAACACCATATATTTT. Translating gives CASTVRERNTIYF.

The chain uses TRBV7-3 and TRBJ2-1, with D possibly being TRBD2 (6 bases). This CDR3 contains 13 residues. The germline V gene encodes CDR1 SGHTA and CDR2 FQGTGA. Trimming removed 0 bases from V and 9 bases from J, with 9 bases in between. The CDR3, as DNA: TGTGCCAGCAGCTTAACGGAAGCGGGTGAGCAGTTCTTC. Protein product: CASSLTEAGEQFF.

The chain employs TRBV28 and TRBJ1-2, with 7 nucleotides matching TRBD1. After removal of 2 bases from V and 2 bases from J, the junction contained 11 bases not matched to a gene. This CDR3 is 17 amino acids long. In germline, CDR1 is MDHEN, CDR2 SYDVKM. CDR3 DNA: TGTGCCAGCAGTTTAGCGAGTCCCGGGACAGTCAACTATGGCTACACCTTC. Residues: CASSLASPGTVNYGYTF.

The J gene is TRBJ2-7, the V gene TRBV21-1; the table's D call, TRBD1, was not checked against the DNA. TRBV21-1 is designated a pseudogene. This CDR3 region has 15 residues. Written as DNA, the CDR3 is TGTGCCAGCAGCATAAAAGGACAGGGGACCTACGAGCAGTACTTC. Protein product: CASSIKGQGTYEQYF.

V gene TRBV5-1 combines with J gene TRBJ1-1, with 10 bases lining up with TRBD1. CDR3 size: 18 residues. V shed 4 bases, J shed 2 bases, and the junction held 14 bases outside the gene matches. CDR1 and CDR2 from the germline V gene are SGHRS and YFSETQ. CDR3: CASSPSRTGGRSNTEAFF. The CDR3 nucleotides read TGCGCCAGCAGCCCTAGTAGGACAGGGGGAAGGTCAAACACTGAAGCTTTCTTT.

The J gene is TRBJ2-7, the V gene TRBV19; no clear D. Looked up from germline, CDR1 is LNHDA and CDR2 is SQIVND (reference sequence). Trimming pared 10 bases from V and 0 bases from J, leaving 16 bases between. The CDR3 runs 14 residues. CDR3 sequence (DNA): TGTGCCACCAAAGAGAGGAAGAGCTCCTACGAGCAGTACTTC. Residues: CATKERKSSYEQYF.

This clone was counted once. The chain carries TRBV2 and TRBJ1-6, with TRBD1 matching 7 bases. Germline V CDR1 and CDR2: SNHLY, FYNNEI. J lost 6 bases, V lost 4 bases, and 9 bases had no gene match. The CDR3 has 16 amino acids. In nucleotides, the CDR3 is TGTGCCAGCAGTGGTCAGGGGGTTTTTGGTAATTCACCCCTCCACTTT. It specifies CASSGQGVFGNSPLHF. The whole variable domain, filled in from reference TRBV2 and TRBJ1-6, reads EPEVTQTPSHQVTQMGQEVILRCVPISNHLYFYWYRQILGQKVEFLVSFYNNEISEKSEIFDDQFSVERPDGSNFTLKIRSTKLEDSAMYFCASSGQGVFGNSPLHFGNGTRLTVT.

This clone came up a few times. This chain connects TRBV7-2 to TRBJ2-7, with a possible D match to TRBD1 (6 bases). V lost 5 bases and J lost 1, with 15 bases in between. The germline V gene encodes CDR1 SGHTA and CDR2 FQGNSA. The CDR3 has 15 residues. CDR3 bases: TGTGCCAGCAGCCGTCCGGGACAAGCTTCCTACGAGCAGTACTTC. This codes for CASSRPGQASYEQYF.

CDR3: CASSRYKTGDEQYF. DNA for the CDR3: TGTGCCAGCAGCCGATATAAAACAGGGGACGAGCAGTACTTC. This rearrangement joins TRBV7-2 to TRBJ2-7, with 7 positions matching TRBD1. V gave up 5 bases and J gave up 5 bases; unmatched junction bases: 9. This CDR3 is 14 amino acids long. CDR1 and CDR2 from the germline V gene are SGHTA and FQGNSA.

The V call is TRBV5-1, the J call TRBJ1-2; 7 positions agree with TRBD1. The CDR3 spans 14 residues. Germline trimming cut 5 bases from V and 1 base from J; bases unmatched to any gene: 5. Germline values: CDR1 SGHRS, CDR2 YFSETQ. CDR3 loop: CASSTGQVNYGYTF. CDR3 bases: TGCGCCAGCAGTACAGGACAGGTTAACTATGGCTACACCTTC.

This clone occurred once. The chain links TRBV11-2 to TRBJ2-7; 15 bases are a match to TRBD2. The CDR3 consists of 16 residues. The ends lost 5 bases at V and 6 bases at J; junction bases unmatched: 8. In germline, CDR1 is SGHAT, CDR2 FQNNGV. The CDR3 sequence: CASSPGLAGGLREQYF. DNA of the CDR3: TGTGCCAGCAGCCCAGGACTAGCGGGAGGGTTGCGCGAGCAGTACTTC. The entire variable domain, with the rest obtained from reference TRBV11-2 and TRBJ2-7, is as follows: EAGVAQSPRYKIIEKRQSVAFWCNPISGHATLYWYQQILGQGPKLLIQFQNNGVVDDSQLPKDRFSAERLKGVDSTLKIQPAKLEDSAVYLCASSPGLAGGLREQYFGPGTRLTVT.

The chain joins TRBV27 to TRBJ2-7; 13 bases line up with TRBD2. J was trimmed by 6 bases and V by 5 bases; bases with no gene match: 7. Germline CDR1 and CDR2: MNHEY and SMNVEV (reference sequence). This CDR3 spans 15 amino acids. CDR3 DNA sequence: TGTGCCAGCAGTCGGACTAGCGGGAGAGTTGGCGAGCAGTACTTC. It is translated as CASSRTSGRVGEQYF.

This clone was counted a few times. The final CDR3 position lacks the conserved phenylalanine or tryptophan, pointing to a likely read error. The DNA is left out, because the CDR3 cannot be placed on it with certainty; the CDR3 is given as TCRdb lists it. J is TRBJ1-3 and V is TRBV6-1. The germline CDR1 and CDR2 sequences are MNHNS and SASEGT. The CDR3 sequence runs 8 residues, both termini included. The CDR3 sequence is CASSAFRG.

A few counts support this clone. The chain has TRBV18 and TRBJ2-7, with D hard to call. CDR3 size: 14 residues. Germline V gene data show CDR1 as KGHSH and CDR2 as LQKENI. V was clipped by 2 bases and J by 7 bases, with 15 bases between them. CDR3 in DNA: TGTGCCAGCTCACCAACGGAAAGGCGTCGAGAGCAGTACTTC. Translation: CASSPTERRREQYF.

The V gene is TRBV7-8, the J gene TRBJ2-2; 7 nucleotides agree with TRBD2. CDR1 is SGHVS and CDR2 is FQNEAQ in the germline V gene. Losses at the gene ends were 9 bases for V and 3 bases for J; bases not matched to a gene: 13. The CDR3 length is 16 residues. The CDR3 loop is CASQSWGRGDTGELFF. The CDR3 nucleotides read TGTGCCAGTCAAAGCTGGGGGAGGGGCGACACCGGGGAGCTGTTTTTT.

The CDR3 reads CASRTQGMYGYTF. As DNA, the CDR3 is TGTGCCAGCCGCACCCAGGGGATGTATGGCTACACCTTC. J is TRBJ1-2 and V is TRBV7-9, with D perhaps TRBD1 (6 bases). Trimming removed 8 bases from V and 5 bases from J, with 15 bases in between. CDR1 and CDR2 (germline): SEHNR, FQNEAQ (reference sequence). This CDR3 has 13 residues.

The CDR3 sequence: CASSPGQGISYEQYF. In nucleotides, the CDR3 is TGTGCCAGCAGCCCGGGACAGGGGATTTCCTACGAGCAGTACTTC. V usage is TRBV5-6 and J usage is TRBJ2-7, with 10 bases that match TRBD1. V dropped 4 bases and J dropped 1; count of bases not matched to a gene: 5. The CDR3 has 15 residues. Per the germline V gene, CDR1 is SGHDT and CDR2 is YYEEEE.

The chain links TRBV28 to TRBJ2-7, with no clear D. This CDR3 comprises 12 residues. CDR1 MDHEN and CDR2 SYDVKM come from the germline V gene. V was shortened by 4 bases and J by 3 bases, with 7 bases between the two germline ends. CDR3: CASSSDSYEQYF. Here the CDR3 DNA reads TGTGCCAGCAGTTCGGATAGCTACGAGCAGTACTTC.

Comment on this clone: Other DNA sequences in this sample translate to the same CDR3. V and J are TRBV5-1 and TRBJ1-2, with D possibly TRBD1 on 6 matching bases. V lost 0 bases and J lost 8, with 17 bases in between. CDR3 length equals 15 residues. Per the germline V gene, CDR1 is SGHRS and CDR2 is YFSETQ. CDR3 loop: CASSLAPQGEVGYTF. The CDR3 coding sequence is TGCGCCAGCAGCTTGGCTCCACAGGGTGAGGTAGGCTACACCTTC.

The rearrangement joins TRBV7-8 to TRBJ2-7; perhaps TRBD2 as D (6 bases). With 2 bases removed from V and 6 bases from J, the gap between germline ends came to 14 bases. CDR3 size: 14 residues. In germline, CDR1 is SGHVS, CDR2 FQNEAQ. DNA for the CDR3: TGTGCCAGCAGCTTACTAGGAGGGCCCTCCGAGCAGTACTTC. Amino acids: CASSLLGGPSEQYF.

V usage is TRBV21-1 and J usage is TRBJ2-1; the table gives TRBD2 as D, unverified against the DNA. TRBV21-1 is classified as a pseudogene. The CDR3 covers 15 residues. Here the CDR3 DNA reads TGTGCCAGCAGCCGAGGATCTAGCCTTTCCAATGAGCAGTTCTTC. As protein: CASSRGSSLSNEQFF.

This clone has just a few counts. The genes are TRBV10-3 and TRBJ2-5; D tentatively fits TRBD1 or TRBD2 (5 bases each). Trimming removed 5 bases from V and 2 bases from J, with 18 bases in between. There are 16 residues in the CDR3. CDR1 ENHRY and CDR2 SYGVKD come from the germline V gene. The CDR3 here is CAISPLRGSGQETQYF. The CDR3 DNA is TGTGCCATCAGTCCATTACGGGGCTCGGGGCAAGAGACCCAGTACTTC.

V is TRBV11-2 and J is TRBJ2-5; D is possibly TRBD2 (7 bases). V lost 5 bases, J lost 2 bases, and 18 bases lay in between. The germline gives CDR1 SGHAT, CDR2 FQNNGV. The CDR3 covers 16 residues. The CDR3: CASSHSGGRVQETQYF. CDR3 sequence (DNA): TGTGCCAGCAGCCATTCGGGGGGCAGGGTGCAAGAGACCCAGTACTTC.